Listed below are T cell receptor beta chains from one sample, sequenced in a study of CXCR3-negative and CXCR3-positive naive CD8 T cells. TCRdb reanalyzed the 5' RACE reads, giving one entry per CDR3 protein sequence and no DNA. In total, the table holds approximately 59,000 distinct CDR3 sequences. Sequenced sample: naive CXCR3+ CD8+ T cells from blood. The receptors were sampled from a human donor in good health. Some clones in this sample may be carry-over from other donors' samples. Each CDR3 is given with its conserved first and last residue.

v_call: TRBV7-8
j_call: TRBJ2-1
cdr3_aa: CASSPSPVGGNEQFF

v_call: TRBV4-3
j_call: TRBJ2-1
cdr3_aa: CASSQDLASGGPYNEQFF

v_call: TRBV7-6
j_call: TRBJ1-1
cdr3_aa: CASSAGTGVPEAFF

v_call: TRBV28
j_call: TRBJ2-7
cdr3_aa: CASRDAGTITYEQYF

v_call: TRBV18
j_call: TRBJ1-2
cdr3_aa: CASSLTGADYGYTF

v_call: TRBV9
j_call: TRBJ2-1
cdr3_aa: CASSVGGYEQFF

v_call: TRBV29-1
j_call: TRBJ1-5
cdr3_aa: CSVDLGGNQPQHF

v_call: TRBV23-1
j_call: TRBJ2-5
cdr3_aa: CASSRDLVLTRKNQETQYF

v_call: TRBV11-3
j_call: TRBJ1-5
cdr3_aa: CASTPGRDRGGKPQRF

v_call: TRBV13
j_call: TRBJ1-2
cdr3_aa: CASSFRAGQVYGYTF

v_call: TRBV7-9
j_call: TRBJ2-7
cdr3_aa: CASSWTEGKKRHEQYF

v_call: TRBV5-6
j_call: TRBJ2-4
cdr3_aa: CASRVGAGWELAKNIQYF

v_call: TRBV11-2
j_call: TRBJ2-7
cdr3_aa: CASSLPGQLYEQYF

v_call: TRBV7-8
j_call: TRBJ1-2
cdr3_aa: CASSRGAGPGVYGYTF

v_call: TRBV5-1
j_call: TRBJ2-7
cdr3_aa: CASSLAPQGYEQYF

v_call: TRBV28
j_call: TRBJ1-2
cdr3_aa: CASSLQADGYGYTF

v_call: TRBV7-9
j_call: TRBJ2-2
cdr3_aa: CASSFQKNTGELFF

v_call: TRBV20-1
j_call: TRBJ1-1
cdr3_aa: CSARTLGENTEAFF

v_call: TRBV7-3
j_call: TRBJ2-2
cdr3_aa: CASSLGLAGGPNTGELFF

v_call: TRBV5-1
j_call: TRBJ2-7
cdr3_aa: CASMDPDSLYEQYF

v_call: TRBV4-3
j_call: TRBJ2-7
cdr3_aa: CASSQERGDSSYEQYF

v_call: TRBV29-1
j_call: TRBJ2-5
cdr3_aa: CSALTVQETQYF

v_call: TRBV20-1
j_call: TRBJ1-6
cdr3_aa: CSARDRLYNSPLHF

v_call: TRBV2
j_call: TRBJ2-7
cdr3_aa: CASSEGRGYDYEQYF

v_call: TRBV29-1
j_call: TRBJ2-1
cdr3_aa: CSVYLDRDNEQFF

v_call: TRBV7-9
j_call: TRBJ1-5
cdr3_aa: CASSLARGPNQPQHF

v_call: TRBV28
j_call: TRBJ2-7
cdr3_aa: CASSPGPGQFGSYEQYF

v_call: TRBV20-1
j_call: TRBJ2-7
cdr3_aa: CSAREGTGSGWQYF

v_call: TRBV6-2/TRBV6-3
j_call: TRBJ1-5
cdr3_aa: CASSWTGMGNQPQHF

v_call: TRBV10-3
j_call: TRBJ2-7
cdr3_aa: CAITGPEGQYF

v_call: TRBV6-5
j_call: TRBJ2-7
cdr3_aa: CASSYFYTQALYEQYF

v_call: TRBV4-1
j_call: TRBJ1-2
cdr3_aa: CASSQAPTGLVYGYTF

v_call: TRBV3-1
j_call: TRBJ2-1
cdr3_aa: CASSQLLTDNEQFF

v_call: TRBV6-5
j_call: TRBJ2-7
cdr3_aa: CASRGKAGAYEQYF

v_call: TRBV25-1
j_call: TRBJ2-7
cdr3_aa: CASSAQPLLSSYEQYF

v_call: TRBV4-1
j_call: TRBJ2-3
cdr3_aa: CASSHELAGGPISTDTQYF

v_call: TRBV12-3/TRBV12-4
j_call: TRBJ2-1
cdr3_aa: CASSSPPADEQFF

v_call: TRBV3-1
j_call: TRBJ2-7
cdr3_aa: CASSQVIGVYEQYF

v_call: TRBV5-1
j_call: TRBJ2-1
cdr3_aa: CASSLVVSTGAYNEQFF

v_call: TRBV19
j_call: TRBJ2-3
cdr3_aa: CASSISSGGQRTDTQHF

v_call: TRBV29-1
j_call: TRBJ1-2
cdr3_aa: CSVESGGGYTF

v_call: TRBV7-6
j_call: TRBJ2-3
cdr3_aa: CASSPRPSTDTQYF

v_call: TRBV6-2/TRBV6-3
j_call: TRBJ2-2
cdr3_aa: CATEQGSPGELFF

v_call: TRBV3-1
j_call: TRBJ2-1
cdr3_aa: CASSQGGRELYNEQFF

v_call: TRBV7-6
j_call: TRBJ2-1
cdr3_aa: CASSLGPDSPNEQFF

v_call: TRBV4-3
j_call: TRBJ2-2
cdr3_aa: CASSQQGLYTGELFF

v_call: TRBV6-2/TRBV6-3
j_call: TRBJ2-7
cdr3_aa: CASCYGQGYSYEQYF

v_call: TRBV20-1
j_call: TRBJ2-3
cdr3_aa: CSARDLGQPTDTQYF

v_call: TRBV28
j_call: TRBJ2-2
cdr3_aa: CASSFVRANTGELFF

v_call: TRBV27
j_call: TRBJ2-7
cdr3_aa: CASSPRIMGGEQYF

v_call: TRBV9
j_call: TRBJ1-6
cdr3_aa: CASSINLEGQPGLSPLHF